The source of this T cell receptor beta chain is a study of graft-versus-host responses after intestinal transplantation. General study points: GvH clonotypes were identified within recipient marrow, with a subset emerging first in ileum or blood.

With respect to this clone: Its cognate antigen is unknown.

Per germline, CDR1 SGHTA and CDR2 FQGNSA. The germline V and J ends were trimmed by 1 base and 4 bases, with 10 bases remaining between them. The CDR3 sequence is 14 residues long. The data were produced by immunoSEQ multiplex PCR, yet TCRdb's version contains in-frame clones alone and is incomplete. This sample has 100,000 or so clones, with under 95% found just once. The J gene is TRBJ1-1, the V gene TRBV7-2; tentatively, D is TRBD1 (6 bases). The sequence was collected from a human donor who received an intestinal transplant. The source material was unstimulated CD8+ T cells sorted from spleen or lymph node cells, sampled before intestinal transplant. Here the CDR3 reads CASSLVQGVTEAFF. In DNA, the CDR3 is TGTGCCAGCAGCTTAGTACAGGGAGTCACTGAAGCTTTCTTT. Variable domain in full (rest from reference TRBV7-2 and TRBJ1-1): GAGVSQSPSNKVTEKGKDVELRCDPISGHTALYWYRQSLGQGLEFLIYFQGNSAPDKSGLPSDRFSAERTGGSVSTLTIQRTQQEDSAVYLCASSLVQGVTEAFFGQGTRLTVV.